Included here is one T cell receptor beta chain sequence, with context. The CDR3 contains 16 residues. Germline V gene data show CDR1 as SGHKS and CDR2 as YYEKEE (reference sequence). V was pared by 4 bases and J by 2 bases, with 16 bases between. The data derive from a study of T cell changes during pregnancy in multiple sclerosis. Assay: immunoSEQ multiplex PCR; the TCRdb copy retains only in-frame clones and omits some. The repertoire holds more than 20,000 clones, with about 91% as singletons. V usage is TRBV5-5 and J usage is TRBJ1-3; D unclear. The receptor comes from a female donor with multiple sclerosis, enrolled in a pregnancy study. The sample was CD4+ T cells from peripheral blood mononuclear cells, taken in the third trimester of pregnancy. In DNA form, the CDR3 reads TGTGCCAGCAGCCCCTCTGCGGCCCGGGCTGGAAACACCATATATTTT. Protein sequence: CASSPSAARAGNTIYF.